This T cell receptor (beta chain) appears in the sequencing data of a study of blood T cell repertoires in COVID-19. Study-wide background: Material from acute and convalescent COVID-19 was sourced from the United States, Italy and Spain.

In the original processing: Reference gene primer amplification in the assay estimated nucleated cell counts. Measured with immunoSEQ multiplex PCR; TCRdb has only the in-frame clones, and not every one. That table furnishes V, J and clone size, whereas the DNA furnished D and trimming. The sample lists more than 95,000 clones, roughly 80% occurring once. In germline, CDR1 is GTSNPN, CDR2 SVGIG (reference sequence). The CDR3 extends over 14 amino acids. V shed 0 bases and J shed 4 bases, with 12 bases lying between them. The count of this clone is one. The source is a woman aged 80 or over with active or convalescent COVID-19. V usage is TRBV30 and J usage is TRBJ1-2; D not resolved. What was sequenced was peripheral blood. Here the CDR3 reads CAWSVPGLIYGYTF. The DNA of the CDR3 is TGTGCCTGGAGTGTCCCAGGACTTATCTATGGCTACACCTTC.